This T cell receptor beta chain was identified during a study of CD8 T cells in Susac syndrome. The CDR3 is made up of 14 amino acids. In germline, CDR1 is SGHRS, CDR2 YFSETQ. In regard to this clonotype: One end of the junction does not line up with germline, which may come from a read error.

An amount of RNA that ranged from about 0.45 to 1 ug was reverse transcribed with random hexamers. The TCR beta CDR3 was amplified by immunoSEQ multiplex PCR across 54 Vbeta, 13 Jbeta. Each CDR3 protein is one row after TCRdb ran MiXCR on the immunoSEQ multiplex PCR reads. The sample contains around 230,000 distinct CDR3 sequences, about 96% of which appear only once. This rearrangement joins TRBV5-1 to TRBJ1-4; no reliable D call. Input material: CD4+ T cells from PBMCs. The sequence came from a human donor with Susac syndrome. CDR3 protein: CASTLGGMNEKLFF. The CDR3 coding sequence is TGCGCCAGCACCTTGGGAGGGATGAATGAAAAACTGTTTTTT.